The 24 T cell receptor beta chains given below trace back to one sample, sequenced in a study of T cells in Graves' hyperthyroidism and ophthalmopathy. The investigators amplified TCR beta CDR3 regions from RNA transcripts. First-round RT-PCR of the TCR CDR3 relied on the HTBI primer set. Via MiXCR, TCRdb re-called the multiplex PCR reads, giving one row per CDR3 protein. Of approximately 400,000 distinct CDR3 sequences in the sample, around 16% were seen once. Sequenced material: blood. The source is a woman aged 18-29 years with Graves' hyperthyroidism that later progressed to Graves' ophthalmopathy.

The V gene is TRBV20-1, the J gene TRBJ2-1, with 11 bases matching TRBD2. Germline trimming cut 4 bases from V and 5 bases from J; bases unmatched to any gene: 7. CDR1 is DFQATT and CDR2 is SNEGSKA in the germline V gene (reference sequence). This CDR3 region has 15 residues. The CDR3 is CSATDTGLADNEQFF. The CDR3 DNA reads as TGCAGTGCTACTGATACGGGACTAGCGGACAATGAGCAGTTCTTC.

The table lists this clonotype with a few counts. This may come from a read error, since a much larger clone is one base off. CDR3 bases: TGTGCCAGCAGTGCGCAAACAGGCTCTAGAAATCAGCCCCAGCATTTT. Its translation: CASSAQTGSRNQPQHF. This chain connects TRBV2 to TRBJ1-5; D may be TRBD1 (5 bases). Trimming pared 4 bases from V and 4 bases from J, leaving 17 bases between. The CDR3 length is 16 residues. CDR1 SNHLY and CDR2 FYNNEI come from the germline V gene. Full variable domain (outside the CDR3, taken from reference TRBV2 and TRBJ1-5): EPEVTQTPSHQVTQMGQEVILRCVPISNHLYFYWYRQILGQKVEFLVSFYNNEISEKSEIFDDQFSVERPDGSNFTLKIRSTKLEDSAMYFCASSAQTGSRNQPQHFGDGTRLSIL.

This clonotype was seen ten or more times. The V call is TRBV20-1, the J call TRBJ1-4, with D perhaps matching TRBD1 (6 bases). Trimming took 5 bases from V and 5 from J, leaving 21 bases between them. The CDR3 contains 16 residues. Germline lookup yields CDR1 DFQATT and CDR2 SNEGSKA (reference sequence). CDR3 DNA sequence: TGCAGTGCTGTTCACCTCACCGGGACATGGAATGAAAAACTGTTTTTT. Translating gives CSAVHLTGTWNEKLFF.

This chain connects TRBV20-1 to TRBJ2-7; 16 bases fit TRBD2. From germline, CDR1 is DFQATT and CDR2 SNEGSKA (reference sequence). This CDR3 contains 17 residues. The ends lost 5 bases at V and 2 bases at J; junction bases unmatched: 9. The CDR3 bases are TGCAGTGCTGGGGGACTAGCGGGAGGGCGATTCACCTACGAGCAGTACTTC. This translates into CSAGGLAGGRFTYEQYF.

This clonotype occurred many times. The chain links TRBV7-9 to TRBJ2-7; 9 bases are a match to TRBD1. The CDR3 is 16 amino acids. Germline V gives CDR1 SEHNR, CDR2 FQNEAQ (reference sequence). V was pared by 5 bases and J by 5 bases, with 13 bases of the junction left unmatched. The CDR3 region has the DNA TGTGCCAGCAGCCAAACTACGGGACAGGGCTTACACGAGCAGTACTTC. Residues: CASSQTTGQGLHEQYF. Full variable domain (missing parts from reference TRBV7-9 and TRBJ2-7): DTGVSQNPRHKITKRGQNVTFRCDPISEHNRLYWYRQTLGQGPEFLTYFQNEAQLEKSRLLSDRFSAERPKGSFSTLEIQRTEQGDSAMYLCASSQTTGQGLHEQYFGPGTRLTVT.

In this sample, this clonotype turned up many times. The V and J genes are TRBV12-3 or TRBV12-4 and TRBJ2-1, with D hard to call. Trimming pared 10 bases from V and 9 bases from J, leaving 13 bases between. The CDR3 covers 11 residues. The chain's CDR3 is CATSVVGEQFF. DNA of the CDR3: TGTGCCACCTCCGTAGTTGGTGAGCAGTTCTTC.

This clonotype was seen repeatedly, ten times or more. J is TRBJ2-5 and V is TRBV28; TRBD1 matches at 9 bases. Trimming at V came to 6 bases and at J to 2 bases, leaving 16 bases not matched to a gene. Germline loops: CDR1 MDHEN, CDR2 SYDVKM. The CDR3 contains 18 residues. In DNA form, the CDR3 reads TGTGCCAGCAGGTCACAGGGGGCTCTGGCGTTGGGGCAAGAGACCCAGTACTTC. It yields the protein CASRSQGALALGQETQYF.

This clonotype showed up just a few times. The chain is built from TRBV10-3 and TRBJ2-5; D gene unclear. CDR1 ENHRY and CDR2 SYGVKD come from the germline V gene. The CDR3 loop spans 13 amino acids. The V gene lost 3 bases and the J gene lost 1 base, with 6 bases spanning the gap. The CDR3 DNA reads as TGTGCCATCAGTGAAGGATCCCAAGAGACCCAGTACTTC. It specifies CAISEGSQETQYF.

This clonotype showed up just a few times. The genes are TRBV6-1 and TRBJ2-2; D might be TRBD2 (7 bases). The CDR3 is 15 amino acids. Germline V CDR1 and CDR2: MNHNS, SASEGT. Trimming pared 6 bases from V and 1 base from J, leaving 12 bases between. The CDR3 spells CASRGRGGNTGELFF. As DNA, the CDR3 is TGTGCCAGCAGGGGGAGGGGGGGGAACACCGGGGAGCTGTTTTTT.

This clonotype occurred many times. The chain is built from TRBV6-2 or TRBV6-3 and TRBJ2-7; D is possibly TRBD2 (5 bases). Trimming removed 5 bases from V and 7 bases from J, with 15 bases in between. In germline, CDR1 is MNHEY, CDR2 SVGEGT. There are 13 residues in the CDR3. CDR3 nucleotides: TGTGCCAGCAGTCTAAGGACTCCGCAAGAGCAGTACTTC. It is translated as CASSLRTPQEQYF.

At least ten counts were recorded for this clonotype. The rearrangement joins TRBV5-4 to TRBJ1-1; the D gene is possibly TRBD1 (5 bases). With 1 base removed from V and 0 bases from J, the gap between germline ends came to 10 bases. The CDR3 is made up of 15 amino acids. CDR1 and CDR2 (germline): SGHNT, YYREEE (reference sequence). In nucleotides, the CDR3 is TGTGCCAGCAGCTTGTCTTCAGGGCTGAACACTGAAGCTTTCTTT. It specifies CASSLSSGLNTEAFF.

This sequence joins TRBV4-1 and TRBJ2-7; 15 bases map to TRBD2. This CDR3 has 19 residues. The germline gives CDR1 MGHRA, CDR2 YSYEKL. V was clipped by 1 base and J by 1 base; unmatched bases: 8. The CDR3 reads CASSQVQGLAGGPSYEQYF. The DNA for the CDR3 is TGCGCCAGCAGCCAAGTACAGGGACTAGCGGGAGGACCTTCCTACGAGCAGTACTTC.

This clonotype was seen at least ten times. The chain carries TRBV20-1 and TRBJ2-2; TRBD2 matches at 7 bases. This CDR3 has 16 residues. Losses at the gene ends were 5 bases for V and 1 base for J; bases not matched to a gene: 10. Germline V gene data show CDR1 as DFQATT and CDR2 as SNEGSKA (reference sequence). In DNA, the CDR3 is TGCAGTGCTGGGGATTCAGGGACTATGAACACCGGGGAGCTGTTTTTT. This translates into CSAGDSGTMNTGELFF.

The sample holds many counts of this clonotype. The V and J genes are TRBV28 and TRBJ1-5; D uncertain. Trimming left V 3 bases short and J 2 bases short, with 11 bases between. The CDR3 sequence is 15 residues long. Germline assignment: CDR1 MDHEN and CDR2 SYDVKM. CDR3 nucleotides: TGTGCCAGCAGTTTGAAGGGTGGTGGCAATCAGCCCCAGCATTTT. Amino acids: CASSLKGGGNQPQHF.

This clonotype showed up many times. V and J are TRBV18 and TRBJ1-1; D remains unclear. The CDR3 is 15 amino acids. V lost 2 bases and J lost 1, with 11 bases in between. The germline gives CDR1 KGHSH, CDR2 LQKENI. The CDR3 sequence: CASSPGWSGNTEAFF. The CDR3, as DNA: TGTGCCAGCTCACCAGGATGGTCAGGGAACACTGAAGCTTTCTTT. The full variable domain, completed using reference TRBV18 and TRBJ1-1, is NAGVMQNPRHLVRRRGQEARLRCSPMKGHSHVYWYRQLPEEGLKFMVYLQKENIIDESGMPKERFSAEFPKEGPSILRIQQVVRGDSAAYFCASSPGWSGNTEAFFGQGTRLTVV.

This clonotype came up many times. The CDR3 reads CASSLYAGQGAYEQYF. The CDR3 nucleotides read TGCGCCAGCAGCTTGTATGCGGGACAGGGGGCCTACGAGCAGTACTTC. V usage is TRBV5-1 and J usage is TRBJ2-7; 11 bases align to TRBD1. The CDR3 totals 16 residues. V was clipped by 1 base and J by 2 bases; unmatched bases: 5. Germline V lookup: CDR1 SGHRS, CDR2 YFSETQ.

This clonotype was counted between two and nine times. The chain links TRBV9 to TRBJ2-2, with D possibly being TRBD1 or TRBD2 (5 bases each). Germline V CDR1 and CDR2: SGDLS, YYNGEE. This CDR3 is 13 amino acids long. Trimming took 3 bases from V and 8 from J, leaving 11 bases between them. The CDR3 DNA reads TGTGCCAGCAGCGGGACCTGGGGGGGGGAGCTGTTTTTT. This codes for CASSGTWGGELFF. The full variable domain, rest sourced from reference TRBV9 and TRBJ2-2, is DSGVTQTPKHLITATGQRVTLRCSPRSGDLSVYWYQQSLDQGLQFLIQYYNGEERAKGNILERFSAQQFPDLHSELNLSSLELGDSALYFCASSGTWGGELFFGEGSRLTVL.

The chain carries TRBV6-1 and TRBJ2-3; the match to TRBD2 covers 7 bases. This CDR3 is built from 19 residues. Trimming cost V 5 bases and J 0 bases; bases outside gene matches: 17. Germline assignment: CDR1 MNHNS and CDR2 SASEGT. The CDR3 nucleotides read TGTGCCAGCAGTACATTCCCGGGCGGGGAGGGTGGGAGCACAGATACGCAGTATTTT. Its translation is CASSTFPGGEGGSTDTQYF.

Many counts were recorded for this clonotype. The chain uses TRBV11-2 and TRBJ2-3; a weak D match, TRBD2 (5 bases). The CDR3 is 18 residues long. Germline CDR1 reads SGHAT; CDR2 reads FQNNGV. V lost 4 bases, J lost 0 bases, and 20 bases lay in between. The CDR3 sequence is CASSSPGDSKTSTDTQYF. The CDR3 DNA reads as TGTGCCAGCAGCTCCCCCGGGGATTCTAAAACTAGCACAGATACGCAGTATTTT. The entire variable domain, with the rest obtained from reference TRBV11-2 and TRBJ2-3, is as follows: EAGVAQSPRYKIIEKRQSVAFWCNPISGHATLYWYQQILGQGPKLLIQFQNNGVVDDSQLPKDRFSAERLKGVDSTLKIQPAKLEDSAVYLCASSSPGDSKTSTDTQYFGPGTRLTVL.

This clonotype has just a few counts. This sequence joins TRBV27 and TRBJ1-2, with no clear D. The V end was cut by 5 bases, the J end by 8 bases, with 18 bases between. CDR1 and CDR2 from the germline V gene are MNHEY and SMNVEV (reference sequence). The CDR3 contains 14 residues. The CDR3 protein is CASSPRHEWEGYTF. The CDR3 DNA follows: TGTGCCAGCAGTCCTCGACACGAATGGGAGGGCTACACCTTC.

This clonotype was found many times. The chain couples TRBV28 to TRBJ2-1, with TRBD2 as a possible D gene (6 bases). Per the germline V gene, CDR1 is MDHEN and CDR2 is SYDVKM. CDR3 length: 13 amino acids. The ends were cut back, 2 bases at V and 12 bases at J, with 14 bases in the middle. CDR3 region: CASSLLRSGPQFF. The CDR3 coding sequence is TGTGCCAGCAGTTTACTTCGTAGCGGACCGCAGTTCTTC.

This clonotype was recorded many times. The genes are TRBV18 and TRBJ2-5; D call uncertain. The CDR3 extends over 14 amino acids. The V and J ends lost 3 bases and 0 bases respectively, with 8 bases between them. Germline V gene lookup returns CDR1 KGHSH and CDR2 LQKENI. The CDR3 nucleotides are TGTGCCAGCTCACCCGACGGATACCAAGAGACCCAGTACTTC. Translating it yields CASSPDGYQETQYF.

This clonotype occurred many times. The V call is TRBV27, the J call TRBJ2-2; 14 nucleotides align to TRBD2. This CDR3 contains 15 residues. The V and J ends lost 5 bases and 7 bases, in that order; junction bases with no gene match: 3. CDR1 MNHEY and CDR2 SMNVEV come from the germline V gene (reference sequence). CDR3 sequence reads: CASSRGTSGSGELFF. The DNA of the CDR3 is TGTGCCAGCAGTCGAGGGACTAGCGGGAGCGGGGAGCTGTTTTTT.

DNA of the CDR3: TGCAGTGCTAGAGATGTAGGGTGGGAGAACACCGGGGAGCTGTTTTTT. Protein sequence: CSARDVGWENTGELFF. The rearrangement joins TRBV20-1 to TRBJ2-2; D is unresolved. This CDR3 is 16 amino acids long. Per the germline V gene, CDR1 is DFQATT and CDR2 is SNEGSKA (reference sequence). The V end lost 0 bases, the J end lost 1 base, and 12 bases lay between the germline ends.